This is a list of T cell receptor beta chains from one sample in a study of blood T cell repertoires in COVID-19. Assay used: immunoSEQ multiplex PCR; TCRdb lists only in-frame clones, some missing. Of approximately 180,000 clones listed, over 80% are singletons. Sequencing was carried out using peripheral blood. Every receptor here comes from a woman aged 40 to 55 with COVID-19, enrolled during active disease. CDR3s include the opening cysteine and the closing phenylalanine or tryptophan. D genes are given only for firm matches. The size entry is marked missing in some rows and otherwise reads once, few, many or a size class.

TGCGCCAGCAGCCAGGTTCTAAGAGGGGGCCTTTATGGCTACACCTTC	CASSQVLRGGLYGYTF	TRBV4-1	few	TRBJ1-2	TRBD1
TGTGCTAGTGGTTTATGGGGAAGCGGCACCGGGGAGCTGTTTTTT	CASGLWGSGTGELFF	TRBV12-5	.	TRBJ2-2	.
TGCGCCAGCAGCTTGTCTCTGCTAGACGATGAGCAGTTCTTC	CASSLSLLDDEQFF	TRBV5-1	once	TRBJ2-1	.
TGTGCCAGCAGCTCGGTTAGTGACAATGAGCAGTTCTTC	CASSSVSDNEQFF	TRBV5-8	.	TRBJ2-1	.
TGTGCCTCCCAACTAGCGGGGCAGGGGAATGAGCAGTTCTTC	CASQLAGQGNEQFF	TRBV5-4	.	TRBJ2-1	TRBD2
TGTGCCAGCATTGAGGGAGGGACAGATACGCAGTATTTT	CASIEGGTDTQYF	TRBV28	.	TRBJ2-3	TRBD2
TGTGCCAGTAGAGCGTCCTCCTACGAGCAGTACTTC	CASRASSYEQYF	TRBV27	.	TRBJ2-7	.
TGTGCCATCCTAGCAGACTCCTACGAGCAGTACTTC	CAILADSYEQYF	TRBV4-2	once	TRBJ2-7	.
TGTGCCAGCAGTCCCACCCCGAATGCGGGGCTCCCTCAGTATTTT	CASSPTPNAGLPQYF	TRBV28	.	TRBJ2-3	.
TGTGCCAGCAGCCTCGGGGGGTCATCCCAAGAGACCCAGTACTTC	CASSLGGSSQETQYF	TRBV11-3	.	TRBJ2-5	TRBD2
TGTGCCATCAGTGAGCGGACAGCCCGGTCATGGGGCTACACCTTC	CAISERTARSWGYTF	TRBV10-3	.	TRBJ1-2	.
TGTGCCAGCAAGGGGGGGAGCTCCTACAATGAGCAGTTCTTC	CASKGGSSYNEQFF	TRBV28	.	TRBJ2-1	.
TGTGCCAGCAGTTCCCGGGCCCAGCATTTT	CASSSRAQHF	TRBV28	.	TRBJ1-5	.
TGTGCCAGCAGCTTATACCGATCGGGCGGGAGGGCCGAGGAGCAGTACTTC	CASSLYRSGGRAEEQYF	TRBV7-3	.	TRBJ2-7	TRBD2
TGTGCCAGCAGCTTTGCGGGAAGGGCCGGCGGCTACACCTTC	CASSFAGRAGGYTF	TRBV11-2	.	TRBJ1-2	.
TGTGCCAGCAGCTTCGACAGGGCGTCCGAGCAGTTCTTC	CASSFDRASEQFF	TRBV7-3	.	TRBJ2-1	TRBD1
TGTGCCAGCAGTAAGGGACAGGGAGACTATGGCTACACCTTC	CASSKGQGDYGYTF	TRBV6-6	.	TRBJ1-2	TRBD1
TGTGCCAGCAGTTATTTGACATTTAACTATGGCTACACCTTC	CASSYLTFNYGYTF	TRBV6-6	.	TRBJ1-2	.
TGCGCCAGCAGTGAGTCTCGGGGGACGGTATATACGCAGTATTTT	CASSESRGTVYTQYF	TRBV10-1	.	TRBJ2-3	.
TGTGCCAGCAGCTTAATGGCAGGGAAAGACTATGGCTACACCTTC	CASSLMAGKDYGYTF	TRBV7-3	.	TRBJ1-2	.
TGTGCTAGTGGTTTTGGGCTAGCGGGGTCCTCCTACAATGAGCAGTTCTTC	CASGFGLAGSSYNEQFF	TRBV12-5	once	TRBJ2-1	TRBD2
TGTGCCAGCCTACTCCCCGGGACAGGGGTTGCTGGGGCCAACGTCCTGACTTTC	CASLLPGTGVAGANVLTF	TRBV21-1	.	TRBJ2-6	.
TGTGCCAGCAGTTACTTCAGTTTCCCTGAAGCTTTCTTT	CASSYFSFPEAFF	TRBV6-2/TRBV6-3	.	TRBJ1-1	.
TGTGCCAGCGGGACAGGGGGCAATGAGCAGTTCTTC	CASGTGGNEQFF	TRBV27	.	TRBJ2-1	TRBD1
TGTGCCAGCAAGCTAGCGGGAAAGAACACCGGGGAGCTGTTTTTT	CASKLAGKNTGELFF	TRBV28	.	TRBJ2-2	TRBD2
TGTGCCAGCATTAGCCGCGGTCTCCATACCTACGAGCAGTACTTC	CASISRGLHTYEQYF	TRBV6-5	.	TRBJ2-7	.
TGTGCCAGCAGCTTAACTAGCGCTTACTACAATGAGCAGTTCTTC	CASSLTSAYYNEQFF	TRBV7-3	.	TRBJ2-1	.
TGTGCCAGCAGCTTAATAGGACAGTTCACTGAAGCTTTCTTT	CASSLIGQFTEAFF	TRBV7-9	.	TRBJ1-1	.
TGTGCCAGTAGTATAGATCTAGTGAGGAGAGCTTTCTTT	CASSIDLVRRAFF	TRBV19	.	TRBJ1-1	.
TGTGCCAGTAGTATTCGGGGACTCAGGGCTGGGACTAACACTGAAGCTTTCTTT	CASSIRGLRAGTNTEAFF	TRBV19	.	TRBJ1-1	.
TGTGCCAGTAGTATCAGCAGTGGGGTGCAGGGACACACCGGGCAGTACTTC	CASSISSGVQGHTGQYF	TRBV19	.	TRBJ2-7	.
TGCGCCAGCAGCCAAAAAGATGGGACAGGGGGCTCTCTGGCCAAAAACATTCAGTACTTC	CASSQKDGTGGSLAKNIQYF	TRBV4-1	.	TRBJ2-4	TRBD1
TGTGCCAGCAGCGGAACCACAGGGGCAGGGGAGCTGTTTTTT	CASSGTTGAGELFF	TRBV2	.	TRBJ2-2	TRBD1
TGTGCCAGCGGAGACAGAATTTACGAGCAGTACTTC	CASGDRIYEQYF	TRBV28	.	TRBJ2-7	.
TGTGCCAGCAGTTTAGAAACTAGCGGGACAGGGGAGCTGTTTTTT	CASSLETSGTGELFF	TRBV28	.	TRBJ2-2	TRBD2